This TCR beta chain emerged from a study of human T cells and chemical hapten exposure. About the research overall: All through the approximately 24-week study, the scalp of each patient received diphenylcyclopropenone doses weekly. DPC (0.01%) was patch tested on the upper back and read at 6 days.

The germline CDR1 and CDR2 sequences are SGDLS and YYNGEE. With 3 bases clipped from V and 4 bases from J, the junction kept 7 bases outside the gene matches. This CDR3 comprises 14 residues. Using its own MiXCR run on the RACE reads, TCRdb lists one record per CDR3 protein. The sample includes 50,000 to 70,000 distinct CDR3 sequences, around an eighth seen only once; the top ten take 2% to 3%. Time point of the sample: patch test 3, about 24 weeks after DPC sensitization. As for treatment: therapeutic diphenylcyclopropenone sensitization with weekly scalp DPC. Regarding this clonotype: The target antigen is unknown.

General study points: Patch test score rose with PT1 expanded TCRs, significant at 8, 16, 32, not 4.

The V gene is TRBV9, the J gene TRBJ2-7; 7 bases fit TRBD2. This specimen was whole blood, taken in connection with sensitization to the hapten diphenylcyclopropenone (DPC). The clonotype comes from a man aged 30 to 45 with alopecia areata. Some clones in this sample may be carry-over from other donors' samples. This chain's CDR3 is CASSAGGLRYEQYF. CDR3 bases: TGTGCCAGCAGCGCGGGGGGTCTTCGTTACGAGCAGTACTTC.